A single sample gave rise to the 10 T cell receptor beta chains below, sequenced in a study of beta chain features in type 1 diabetes. The antigens of these receptors remain unknown. Expressed TCRB transcripts were sequenced because the entire RNA isolate underwent reverse transcription. The repertoire was sequenced with immunoSEQ multiplex PCR; TCRdb's copy has only in-frame clones and lacks some. The repertoire includes more than 25,000 clones, 56% of them detected once, and over 1.2% sits in the top ten. Study-level points and caveats: Among all four CD4+ subsets, Type 1 diabetes patients had TCRB CDR3s that were moderately but significantly shorter.

Input material: Tregs from blood. Receptor source: a woman between 18 and 29 years old with type 1 diabetes.

The sample holds a few counts of this clone. The chain joins TRBV5-1 to TRBJ1-4; D is unresolved. The CDR3 loop spans 14 amino acids. The germline V gene encodes CDR1 SGHRS and CDR2 YFSETQ. V shed 5 bases and J shed 8 bases, with 16 bases lying between them. The CDR3 reads CASSRRKSQEKLFF. In DNA form, the CDR3 reads TGCGCCAGCAGTAGGAGGAAGTCCCAGGAAAAACTGTTTTTT. The full variable domain, its missing parts supplied by reference TRBV5-1 and TRBJ1-4, is KAGVTQTPRYLIKTRGQQVTLSCSPISGHRSVSWYQQTPGQGLQFLFEYFSETQRNKGNFPGRFSGRQFSNSRSEMNVSTLELGDSALYLCASSRRKSQEKLFFGSGTQLSVL.

This clone was seen a handful of times. This chain connects TRBV2 to TRBJ2-5; no clear D gene. Trimming took 6 bases from V and 5 from J, leaving 4 bases between them. The CDR3 extends over 10 amino acids. The germline V gene has CDR1 SNHLY and CDR2 FYNNEI. The chain's CDR3 is CASSGETQYF. CDR3 in DNA: TGTGCCAGCAGCGGGGAGACCCAGTACTTC.

This chain joins TRBV7-2 and TRBJ2-5; tentative D call: TRBD1 (6 bases). Trimming took 5 bases from V and 8 from J, leaving 15 bases between them. CDR1 SGHTA and CDR2 FQGNSA come from the germline V gene. This CDR3 contains 13 residues. The CDR3 loop is CASSPTPQGTQYF. The CDR3 coding sequence is TGTGCCAGCAGCCCAACGCCACAGGGTACCCAGTACTTC.

This clone has just one count. This chain connects TRBV7-2 to TRBJ2-1, with a tentative D call TRBD2 (5 bases). V was clipped by 4 bases and J by 4 bases, with 5 bases between them. The CDR3 sequence is 12 residues long. Germline CDR1 and CDR2: SGHTA and FQGNSA. Here the CDR3 DNA reads TGTGCCAGCAGCTCGGGGTACAATGAGCAGTTCTTC. Encoded protein: CASSSGYNEQFF.

The genes are TRBV5-4 and TRBJ1-1; 11 bases agree with TRBD1. Trimming took 3 bases from V and 4 from J; bases not matched to a gene: 5. CDR1 is SGHNT, CDR2 YYREEE, per germline (reference sequence). The CDR3 extends over 15 amino acids. The CDR3 nucleotides are TGTGCCAGCAGCTCCGGGACAGGGGGGGGCACTGAAGCTTTCTTT. As protein: CASSSGTGGGTEAFF.

J is TRBJ2-6 and V is TRBV7-3; 10 bases agree with TRBD1. This CDR3 contains 18 residues. Trimming removed 8 bases from V and 1 base from J; junction bases left unmatched: 11. Germline CDR1 SGHTA, CDR2 FQGTGA. The CDR3 region is CASARTGGAGSGANVLTF. CDR3 sequence (DNA): TGTGCCAGCGCCCGGACAGGGGGAGCGGGATCTGGGGCCAACGTCCTGACTTTC.

This rearrangement joins TRBV6-5 to TRBJ2-7; 8 bases align to TRBD2. CDR1 is MNHEY, CDR2 SVGAGI, per germline. The CDR3 runs 15 residues. The J segment lost 1 base and the V segment lost 6 bases, leaving 8 bases of the junction unmatched. The CDR3 spells CASRDLAGGSYEQYF. CDR3 coding DNA: TGTGCCAGCAGGGATCTAGCGGGTGGGTCCTACGAGCAGTACTTC.

The rearrangement links TRBV7-2 to TRBJ2-5; perhaps TRBD2 as D (5 bases). Looked up from germline, CDR1 is SGHTA and CDR2 is FQGNSA. V lost 5 bases to trimming and J lost 5 bases, with 21 bases between them. This CDR3 has 16 amino acids. CDR3 nucleotides: TGTGCCAGCAGCCCGTCCCGTTTGGCGGGCGAGGAGACCCAGTACTTC. This codes for CASSPSRLAGEETQYF.

The CDR3 sequence: CASSVRQNSGERTIYF. CDR3 nucleotides: TGTGCCAGCAGCGTGCGACAGAACAGCGGGGAAAGGACCATATATTTT. The rearrangement uses TRBV5-5 and TRBJ1-3; weak D call: TRBD1 (5 bases). Germline assignment: CDR1 SGHKS and CDR2 YYEKEE (reference sequence). The CDR3 is 16 amino acids. V gave up 4 bases and J gave up 10 bases, with 24 bases separating them.

Relative to its sample, this clone is medium-sized. The V gene is TRBV19, the J gene TRBJ2-2; tentative D call: TRBD1 (5 bases). The CDR3 covers 15 residues. V was trimmed by 5 bases and J by 2 bases, leaving 12 bases between them. Germline loops: CDR1 LNHDA, CDR2 SQIVND (reference sequence). The CDR3: CASSGRTTNTGELFF. For the CDR3, the DNA is TGTGCCAGTAGTGGCAGGACAACAAACACCGGGGAGCTGTTTTTT. Full variable domain (rest looked up from reference TRBV19 and TRBJ2-2): DGGITQSPKYLFRKEGQNVTLSCEQNLNHDAMYWYRQDPGQGLRLIYYSQIVNDFQKGDIAEGYSVSREKKESFPLTVTSAQKNPTAFYLCASSGRTTNTGELFFGEGSRLTVL.